These T cell receptor beta chains were read from a single sample in a study of shared T cell receptors in the human thymus. Produced via immunoSEQ multiplex PCR; TCRdb's table is partial and in-frame only. The sample yields roughly 500,000 clones, about four fifths seen once. Separately, the same data were catalogued under a study of human thymus T cells.

The sequenced sample was thymocytes. These TCRs come from a boy in the first two years of life with a congenital heart defect. CDR3s include the opening cysteine and the closing phenylalanine or tryptophan. A D gene is named only where the DNA matches it firmly. Not all rows give a size; the values are once, few, many and, for expanded clones, a class.

D gene,V gene,CDR3 length,J gene,clone size,CDR3 DNA,CDR3 protein
TRBD2,TRBV4-1,15,TRBJ2-1,.,TGCGCCAGCAGCCTCGGGACTAGCGGGAGGCATGAGCAGTTCTTC,CASSLGTSGRHEQFF
.,TRBV7-2,15,TRBJ2-1,.,TGTGCCAGCAGCTTAGTAGCGCCTACCGACAATGAGCAGTTCTTC,CASSLVAPTDNEQFF
.,TRBV19,14,TRBJ2-7,.,TGTGCCGGGAAGACAGCCTTGGGGACCTACGAGCAGTACTTC,CAGKTALGTYEQYF
.,TRBV30,14,TRBJ2-7,.,TGTGCCTGGAGTGTACAGGTCAGGGACTACGAGCAGTACTTC,CAWSVQVRDYEQYF
TRBD1,TRBV13,15,TRBJ2-7,.,TGTGCCAGCAGCTTAACGGGGACAGGGTTCTACGAGCAGTACTTC,CASSLTGTGFYEQYF
TRBD2,TRBV7-9,17,TRBJ2-7,.,TGTGCCAGCAGCCGGACTAGCGGGAAGATGGGCCCCTACGAGCAGTACTTC,CASSRTSGKMGPYEQYF
TRBD2,TRBV28,14,TRBJ2-7,.,TGTGCCAGCAGTCCCGCTAGCGGGCTCCACGAGCAGTACTTC,CASSPASGLHEQYF
.,TRBV11-2,15,TRBJ1-5,.,TGTGCCAGCAGCTTAGGAGCCAGGAACAATCAGCCCCAGCATTTT,CASSLGARNNQPQHF
.,TRBV4-3,16,TRBJ1-1,once,TGCGCCAGCAGCCAAGAGTTCCGGGGATCGAACACTGAAGCTTTCTTT,CASSQEFRGSNTEAFF
.,TRBV7-9,12,TRBJ2-7,.,TGTGCCAGCAGCCAAGACTACCACGAGCAGTACTTC,CASSQDYHEQYF
TRBD2,TRBV9,14,TRBJ2-5,.,TGTGCCAGCAGCGTCTCTAGCGGACAAGAGACCCAGTACTTC,CASSVSSGQETQYF
TRBD2,TRBV6-6,16,TRBJ2-4,.,TGTGCCAGCAGAAACGAGCGGGAGACGGGCAAAAACATTCAGTACTTC,CASRNERETGKNIQYF
TRBD2,TRBV4-1,22,TRBJ2-3,.,TGCGCCAGCAGCCAAGTTCTGTTATTTTGGGGCGGGAGGGCCTTCAAGACAGATACGCAGTATTTT,CASSQVLLFWGGRAFKTDTQYF
.,TRBV6-1,14,TRBJ1-4,few,TGTGCCAGCAGTGGATACAGGGATCAGGAAAAACTGTTTTTT,CASSGYRDQEKLFF
TRBD1,TRBV4-3,20,TRBJ2-6,.,TGCGCCAGCAGCCACCCGAGGGGGACAGGGAGGCTCGCTGGGGCCAACGTCCTGACTTTC,CASSHPRGTGRLAGANVLTF
.,TRBV11-1,13,TRBJ2-5,.,TGTGCCAGCAGCCCCGGGACATCAGAGACCCAGTACTTC,CASSPGTSETQYF
TRBD1,TRBV6-6,15,TRBJ2-7,.,TGTGCCAGCAGGGGAAATCGGGACAGGGTCGACGAGCAGTACTTC,CASRGNRDRVDEQYF
TRBD1,TRBV19,16,TRBJ2-1,few,TGTGCCAGTAGTCGTAGACAGGGGAGCTCCTACAATGAGCAGTTCTTC,CASSRRQGSSYNEQFF
.,TRBV7-9,14,TRBJ2-5,once,TGTGCCAGCAACACCGGACAGCCCCAAGAGACCCAGTACTTC,CASNTGQPQETQYF
.,TRBV21-1,15,TRBJ1-5,few,TGTGCCAGCAGCAATACAGAGTATAGCAATCAGCCCCAGCATTTT,CASSNTEYSNQPQHF
TRBD1,TRBV18,14,TRBJ1-1,.,TGTGCCAGCTCATTCGGACAGGTGGGACCTGAAGCTTTCTTT,CASSFGQVGPEAFF
TRBD1,TRBV4-1,15,TRBJ1-1,few,TGCGCCAGCAGCCAAGACCCGGGCAGGGGGACTGAAGCTTTCTTT,CASSQDPGRGTEAFF
TRBD2,TRBV30,18,TRBJ2-7,.,TGTGCCTGGAGTGTAGGGACTAGCGGGAGTTCTAAAGGATGTGAGCAGTACTTC,CAWSVGTSGSSKGCEQYF
.,TRBV6-1,11,TRBJ2-1,.,TGTGCCAGCAGTGAAATATATGAGCAGTTCTTC,CASSEIYEQFF
TRBD2,TRBV28,19,TRBJ2-1,.,TGTGCCAGCAGCCTTGAAGGGGCGGGTAGCGGGAGATCCTGGGGTGAGCAGTTCTTC,CASSLEGAGSGRSWGEQFF